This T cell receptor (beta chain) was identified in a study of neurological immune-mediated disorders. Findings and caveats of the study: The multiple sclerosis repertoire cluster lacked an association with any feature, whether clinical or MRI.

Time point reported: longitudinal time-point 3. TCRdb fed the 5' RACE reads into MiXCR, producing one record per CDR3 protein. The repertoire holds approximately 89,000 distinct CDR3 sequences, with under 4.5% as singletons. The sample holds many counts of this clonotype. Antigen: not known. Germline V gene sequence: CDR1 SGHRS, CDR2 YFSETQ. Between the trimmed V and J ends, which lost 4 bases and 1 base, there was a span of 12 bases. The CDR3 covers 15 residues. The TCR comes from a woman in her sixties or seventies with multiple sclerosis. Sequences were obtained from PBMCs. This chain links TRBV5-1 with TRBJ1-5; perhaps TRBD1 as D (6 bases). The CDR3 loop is CASSLAGTSNQPQHF. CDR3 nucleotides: TGCGCCAGCAGCCTGGCGGGGACAAGCAATCAGCCCCAGCATTTT. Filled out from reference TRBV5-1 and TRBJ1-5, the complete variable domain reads KAGVTQTPRYLIKTRGQQVTLSCSPISGHRSVSWYQQTPGQGLQFLFEYFSETQRNKGNFPGRFSGRQFSNSRSEMNVSTLELGDSALYLCASSLAGTSNQPQHFGDGTRLSIL.